These 17 T cell receptor beta chains share one sample of origin, sequenced in a study of human T cells and chemical hapten exposure (TCRdb year 2021). The library was produced with RACE. The sequencer listed for this sample is NextSeq 500. TCRdb reworked the public reads: Q25 trimming with fastp, MiXCR clone assembly, productive beta chains retained. Rows merge per CDR3 protein into single entries with the most common DNA and genes. The sample table lists 71,000 or so distinct CDR3 sequences, 9.8% of them with a count of one. The ten largest clones take up more than 2.5% of the sample. The intended sense of this specimen's time point label: patch test 1, 2 weeks after DPC sensitization. According to the study, the label for this sample's treatment or condition signals: therapeutic diphenylcyclopropenone sensitization with weekly scalp DPC. The material sequenced was whole blood, taken in connection with sensitization to the hapten diphenylcyclopropenone (DPC). These receptors were collected from a woman aged 40 to 50 with alopecia areata. Some clones in this sample may be carry-over from other donors' samples.

This clonotype has a count of ten or more. The genes are TRBV24-1 and TRBJ2-1, with 10 bases fitting TRBD2. The CDR3 contains 16 residues. The germline CDR1 and CDR2 sequences are KGHDR and SFDVKD. V shed 3 bases, J shed 4 bases, and the junction held 5 bases outside the gene matches. The CDR3 sequence: CATSDTSGAPYNEQFF. CDR3 sequence (DNA): TGTGCCACCAGTGATACTAGCGGGGCGCCTTACAATGAGCAGTTCTTC.

Ten or more counts support this clonotype. The chain carries TRBV2 and TRBJ1-1; possible D gene TRBD1, 5 bases. The CDR3 loop spans 16 amino acids. Trimming shortened V by 3 bases and J by 4 bases, and 18 bases separated the two germline ends. The germline CDR1 and CDR2 sequences are SNHLY and FYNNEI. CDR3 DNA sequence: TGTGCCAGCAGTGACGACCTTTTCCAGGGCGGCACTGAAGCTTTCTTT. Amino acids: CASSDDLFQGGTEAFF.

The chain has TRBV28 and TRBJ1-5; TRBD1 agrees at 11 bases. V was pared by 5 bases and J by 5 bases, with 5 bases of the junction left unmatched. The germline CDR1 and CDR2 sequences are MDHEN and SYDVKM. The CDR3 is 15 amino acids. The DNA for the CDR3 is TGTGCCAGCAGTCAGAGGACAGGGGGCTATCAGCCCCAGCATTTT. It is translated as CASSQRTGGYQPQHF.

This clonotype occurred many times. This chain uses TRBV28 with TRBJ2-7, with D tentatively TRBD1 (5 bases). Deletions cut 7 bases from V and 3 bases from J, with 19 bases between. This CDR3 contains 15 residues. Germline V lookup: CDR1 MDHEN, CDR2 SYDVKM. CDR3 loop: CASTPGVTAYYEQYF. The CDR3 DNA reads TGTGCCAGCACCCCCGGCGTGACAGCCTACTACGAGCAGTACTTC. Based on the CDR3 plus reference TRBV28 and TRBJ2-7, the full variable domain is DVKVTQSSRYLVKRTGEKVFLECVQDMDHENMFWYRQDPGLGLRLIYFSYDVKMKEKGDIPEGYSVSREKKERFSLILESASTNQTSMYLCASTPGVTAYYEQYFGPGTRLTVT.

This clonotype was detected only a few times. The chain joins TRBV7-2 to TRBJ2-1; 11 nucleotides agree with TRBD2. J lost 7 bases, V lost 8 bases, and 10 bases had no gene match. Germline CDR1 reads SGHTA; CDR2 reads FQGNSA. CDR3 length: 15 amino acids. CDR3 sequence reads: CASARLTSGKNEQFF. The CDR3 DNA is TGTGCCAGCGCCCGGCTGACTAGCGGGAAGAATGAGCAGTTCTTC.

This clonotype occurred many times. The CDR3 DNA reads TGTGCCAGCAGCCCCAACGGAAACACCATATATTTT. This gives the protein CASSPNGNTIYF. The rearrangement joins TRBV6-6 to TRBJ1-3; D is undetermined. The CDR3 sequence is 12 residues long. In germline, CDR1 is MNHNY, CDR2 SVGAGI (reference sequence). V was clipped by 6 bases and J by 4 bases, with 7 bases between them.

At least ten counts were recorded for this clonotype. The chain links TRBV7-9 to TRBJ2-2, with TRBD2 matching 13 bases. The CDR3 loop spans 19 amino acids. V was clipped by 3 bases and J by 1 base; unmatched bases: 8. Germline V gene data show CDR1 as SEHNR and CDR2 as FQNEAQ (reference sequence). The CDR3 is CASSFPTSGGAENTGELFF. The CDR3 DNA sequence: TGTGCCAGCAGCTTCCCCACTAGCGGGGGGGCCGAGAACACCGGGGAGCTGTTTTTT. Drawing the rest from reference TRBV7-9 and TRBJ2-2, the complete variable domain is DTGVSQNPRHKITKRGQNVTFRCDPISEHNRLYWYRQTLGQGPEFLTYFQNEAQLEKSRLLSDRFSAERPKGSFSTLEIQRTEQGDSAMYLCASSFPTSGGAENTGELFFGEGSRLTVL.

The V and J genes are TRBV6-1 and TRBJ2-5; maybe TRBD2 (6 bases). Trimming removed 2 bases from V and 4 bases from J, with 11 bases in between. The CDR3 sequence is 14 residues long. Germline CDR1 MNHNS, CDR2 SASEGT. The CDR3 bases are TGTGCCAGCAGTGAACCGGGACTCCCAGAGACCCAGTACTTC. It is translated as CASSEPGLPETQYF.

This clonotype was counted ten times or more. The genes are TRBV6-4 and TRBJ2-1; D gene uncertain. Germline-derived CDR1 and CDR2 are MRHNA and SNTAGT. This CDR3 contains 13 residues. Between the trimmed V and J ends, which lost 2 bases and 4 bases, there was a span of 6 bases. The CDR3 DNA reads TGTGCCAGCAGTGACGATCCGTACAATGAGCAGTTCTTC. Protein sequence: CASSDDPYNEQFF.

This clonotype was counted many times. The chain uses TRBV5-4 and TRBJ1-1; tentatively, D is TRBD1 (5 bases). Germline CDR1 SGHNT, CDR2 YYREEE (reference sequence). The CDR3 extends over 14 amino acids. V dropped 2 bases and J dropped 5 bases, with 13 bases sitting between them. The DNA for the CDR3 is TGTGCCAGCAGCTTCAGAGGGGATTGGACTGAAGCTTTCTTT. It translates to CASSFRGDWTEAFF. Together with reference TRBV5-4 and TRBJ1-1, the CDR3 gives the full variable domain: ETGVTQSPTHLIKTRGQQVTLRCSSQSGHNTVSWYQQALGQGPQFIFQYYREEENGRGNFPPRFSGLQFPNYSSELNVNALELDDSALYLCASSFRGDWTEAFFGQGTRLTVV.

V is TRBV6-5 and J is TRBJ2-2, with D hard to call. This CDR3 spans 14 amino acids. Germline loops: CDR1 MNHEY, CDR2 SVGAGI. The V end lost 6 bases, the J end lost 7 bases, and 15 bases lay between the germline ends. The CDR3 sequence: CASRGRPSGGELFF. The CDR3 DNA reads as TGTGCCAGCAGAGGACGGCCGTCGGGCGGGGAGCTGTTTTTT.

The chain employs TRBV23-1 and TRBJ1-6; no clear D gene. TRBV23-1 is assigned to the ORF class and has an uncertain function. The CDR3 sequence is 11 residues long. The V gene lost 7 bases and the J gene lost 11 bases, with 9 bases spanning the gap. CDR3 region: CASTQSPPLHF. The CDR3 nucleotides are TGCGCCAGCACCCAATCCCCACCCCTCCACTTT.

There are many counts of this clonotype. V gene TRBV5-5 combines with J gene TRBJ1-2, with D hard to call. Germline V CDR1 and CDR2: SGHKS, YYEKEE (reference sequence). V was clipped by 4 bases and J by 4 bases, with 17 bases between them. The CDR3 covers 15 residues. The CDR3 sequence: CASSRQDNLLYGYTF. CDR3 coding DNA: TGTGCCAGCAGCCGACAAGACAACCTCCTCTATGGCTACACCTTC.

This clonotype was observed at least ten times. The CDR3 is CASHQGGGVYNEQFF. In DNA form, the CDR3 reads TGCGCCAGCCACCAGGGCGGGGGGGTCTACAATGAGCAGTTCTTC. This chain joins TRBV5-1 and TRBJ2-1; 9 bases match TRBD2. CDR3 size: 15 residues. Looked up from germline, CDR1 is SGHRS and CDR2 is YFSETQ. V trimming: 7 bases; J trimming: 3 bases; junction bases outside the gene matches: 8.

This clonotype has just a few counts. The V call is TRBV6-6, the J call TRBJ2-7, with 9 bases identical to TRBD1. This CDR3 comprises 15 residues. The germline CDR1 and CDR2 sequences are MNHNY and SVGAGI (reference sequence). Losses at the gene ends were 6 bases for V and 0 bases for J; bases not matched to a gene: 6. Here the CDR3 DNA reads TGTGCCAGCAGCTACCCGGGACAGGGCTCCTACGAGCAGTACTTC. Its protein product is CASSYPGQGSYEQYF.

As to this clonotype: Given a much more abundant clone one base away, this may be a read error. V gene TRBV27 combines with J gene TRBJ2-7; 8 nucleotides match TRBD1. J was trimmed by 4 bases and V by 0 bases; bases with no gene match: 5. Germline V gene lookup returns CDR1 MNHEY and CDR2 SMNVEV (reference sequence). The CDR3 length is 15 residues. CDR3 DNA sequence: TGTGCCAGCAGTTTATCGCTACAGGGGGAGTACGAGCAGTACTTC. It codes for CASSLSLQGEYEQYF.

There are many counts of this clonotype. J is TRBJ1-4 and V is TRBV20-1; no clear D. The CDR3 runs to 14 residues. V lost 6 bases and J 0 bases, leaving 11 bases between the germline ends. CDR1 is DFQATT, CDR2 SNEGSKA, per germline (reference sequence). For the CDR3, the DNA is TGCAGTGCCGGATTGGTTGCAACTAATGAAAAACTGTTTTTT. Translating it yields CSAGLVATNEKLFF.